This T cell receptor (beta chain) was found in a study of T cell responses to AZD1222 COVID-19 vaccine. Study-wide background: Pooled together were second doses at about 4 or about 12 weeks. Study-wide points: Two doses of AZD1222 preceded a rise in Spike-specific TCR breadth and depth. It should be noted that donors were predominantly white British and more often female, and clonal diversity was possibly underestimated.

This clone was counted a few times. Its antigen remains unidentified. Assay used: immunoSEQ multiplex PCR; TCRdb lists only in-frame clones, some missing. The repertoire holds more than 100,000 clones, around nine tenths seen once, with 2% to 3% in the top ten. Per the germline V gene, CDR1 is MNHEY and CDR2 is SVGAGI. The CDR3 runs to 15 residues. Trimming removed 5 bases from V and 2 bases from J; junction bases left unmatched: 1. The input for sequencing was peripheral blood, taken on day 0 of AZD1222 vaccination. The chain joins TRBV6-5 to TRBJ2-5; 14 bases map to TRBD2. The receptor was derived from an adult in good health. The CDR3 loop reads CASSRLAGGQETQYF. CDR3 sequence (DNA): TGTGCCAGCAGTAGACTAGCGGGAGGGCAAGAGACCCAGTACTTC.